Following are 27 T cell receptor beta chains from one sample sequenced in a study of T cell responses to AZD1222 COVID-19 vaccine. Sequencing was performed with immunoSEQ multiplex PCR; in TCRdb, only in-frame clones are kept and a portion is missing. The data contain approximately 130,000 clones, roughly 88% of them singletons. The specimen was peripheral blood, collected 28 days after the second AZD1222 dose. All receptors come from an adult who received the AZD1222 COVID-19 vaccine.

The genes are TRBV10-1 and TRBJ2-1; 11 positions match TRBD2. CDR1 and CDR2 from the germline V gene are WNHNN and SYGVQD (reference sequence). This CDR3 is 14 amino acids long. The junction had 9 bases not matched to a gene; V was cut back by 10 bases and J by 7 bases. The CDR3 region has the DNA TGCGCCACCCGTAGCGGGAGGGGAGGAAATGAGCAGTTCTTC. Protein: CATRSGRGGNEQFF.

The gene calls are TRBV5-1 and TRBJ1-1; D might be TRBD1 (5 bases). Germline V CDR1 and CDR2: SGHRS, YFSETQ. The CDR3 is made up of 15 amino acids. The V end was cut by 2 bases, the J end by 3 bases, with 14 bases between. The CDR3 here is CASSLEGPLDTEAFF. The CDR3 region has the DNA TGCGCCAGCAGCTTAGAGGGACCTCTTGACACTGAAGCTTTCTTT.

J is TRBJ2-7 and V is TRBV30; 7 bases are a match to TRBD1. V gave up 1 base and J gave up 4 bases; unmatched junction bases: 7. Germline-derived CDR1 and CDR2 are GTSNPN and SVGIG (reference sequence). The CDR3 has 14 amino acids. CDR3 loop: CAWSAIRGQYEQYF. Written as DNA, the CDR3 is TGTGCCTGGAGTGCAATAAGGGGGCAATACGAGCAGTACTTC.

V gene TRBV2 combines with J gene TRBJ1-1; D may be TRBD1 (5 bases). Germline assignment: CDR1 SNHLY and CDR2 FYNNEI. The CDR3 is 12 residues long. Trimming shortened V by 8 bases and J by 3 bases, and 10 bases separated the two germline ends. This chain's CDR3 is CASGGHHTEAFF. The CDR3 DNA reads TGTGCCAGCGGAGGACATCACACTGAAGCTTTCTTT.

The chain employs TRBV12-3 or TRBV12-4 and TRBJ1-2; D is unresolved. The CDR3 has 13 amino acids. The germline V and J ends were trimmed by 3 bases and 6 bases, with 11 bases remaining between them. The DNA of the CDR3 is TGTGCCAGCAGTTTGGGCTATCAAGATGGCTACACCTTC. Amino acid sequence: CASSLGYQDGYTF.

The chain carries TRBV5-6 and TRBJ1-2; TRBD1 matches at 8 bases. CDR1 is SGHDT and CDR2 is YYEEEE in the germline V gene. V shed 0 bases, J shed 4 bases, and the junction held 5 bases outside the gene matches. This CDR3 region has 15 residues. CDR3 residues: CASSLGGQGPYGYTF. DNA for the CDR3: TGTGCCAGCAGCTTGGGAGGACAGGGTCCCTATGGCTACACCTTC.

V gene TRBV5-1 combines with J gene TRBJ2-3; D remains ambiguous. The V and J ends lost 0 bases and 0 bases respectively, with 8 bases between them. The length of the CDR3 is 15 residues. CDR1 is SGHRS and CDR2 is YFSETQ in the germline V gene. CDR3 residues: CASSLVLHSTDTQYF. Written as DNA, the CDR3 is TGCGCCAGCAGCTTGGTGTTGCACAGCACAGATACGCAGTATTTT.

V is TRBV10-3 and J is TRBJ1-2; D is unclear. Germline V lookup: CDR1 ENHRY, CDR2 SYGVKD. V lost 7 bases to trimming and J lost 7 bases, with 16 bases between them. The CDR3 runs 13 residues. CDR3 region: CAINGGSSGGYTF. The CDR3 DNA reads TGTGCCATCAACGGTGGCAGCTCGGGTGGCTACACCTTC.

The gene calls are TRBV29-1 and TRBJ1-2, with D perhaps TRBD1 (5 bases). The CDR3 sequence is 13 residues long. The germline V gene encodes CDR1 SQVTM and CDR2 ANQGSEA. With 5 bases removed from V and 7 bases from J, the gap between germline ends came to 17 bases. The CDR3 spells CSVPDSNWGGYTF. The CDR3 DNA is TGCAGCGTTCCCGACAGCAACTGGGGTGGCTACACCTTC.

This clone was recorded a few times. The rearrangement joins TRBV19 to TRBJ2-1; 7 nucleotides match TRBD2. The length of the CDR3 is 17 residues. In germline, CDR1 is LNHDA, CDR2 SQIVND (reference sequence). The V gene end was trimmed by 5 bases and the J gene end by 1 base; junction bases not matched to a gene: 11. This chain's CDR3 is CASSAVTSRGSYNEQFF. CDR3 DNA sequence: TGTGCCAGTAGTGCCGTGACTAGCCGAGGGTCCTACAATGAGCAGTTCTTC.

J is TRBJ2-3 and V is TRBV4-3; 7 bases match TRBD1. Germline V gene sequence: CDR1 LGHNA, CDR2 YSLEER. V gave up 1 base and J gave up 1 base; unmatched junction bases: 11. The CDR3 length is 18 residues. CDR3 sequence reads: CASSQGRQGQRGTDTQYF. The CDR3 nucleotides read TGCGCCAGCAGCCAAGGACGGCAGGGACAGCGAGGCACAGATACGCAGTATTTT.

V gene TRBV7-9 combines with J gene TRBJ1-4; a possible D gene is TRBD1 (6 bases). V lost 2 bases and J lost 5, with 15 bases in between. Germline CDR1 SEHNR, CDR2 FQNEAQ (reference sequence). CDR3 size: 16 residues. The CDR3 loop reads CASSLFQGPGNEKLFF. CDR3 DNA sequence: TGTGCCAGCAGCTTATTCCAGGGGCCGGGGAATGAAAAACTGTTTTTT.

The chain couples TRBV12-3 or TRBV12-4 to TRBJ1-2; a weak D match, TRBD1 (5 bases). V was shortened by 4 bases and J by 0 bases, with 6 bases between the two germline ends. The CDR3 totals 13 residues. The CDR3 loop reads CASSSDTNYGYTF. CDR3 in DNA: TGTGCCAGCAGTTCGGACACTAACTATGGCTACACCTTC.

This chain joins TRBV28 and TRBJ1-1; D uncertain. V shed 3 bases and J shed 8 bases, with 7 bases lying between them. This CDR3 has 11 amino acids. Germline lookup yields CDR1 MDHEN and CDR2 SYDVKM. CDR3 in amino acids: CASSFTEEAFF. The CDR3 DNA is TGTGCCAGCAGTTTCACAGAGGAAGCTTTCTTT.

This clone was found once. The chain recombines TRBV28 with TRBJ2-1, with 10 bases that match TRBD2. Germline assignment: CDR1 MDHEN and CDR2 SYDVKM. This CDR3 comprises 16 residues. Unmatched junction bases numbered 14, after V lost 5 bases and J lost 10 bases. The CDR3 is CASSPLLASGRGEQFF. The CDR3, as DNA: TGTGCCAGCAGTCCTCTCCTGGCTAGCGGGAGAGGGGAGCAGTTCTTC.

The chain uses TRBV5-1 and TRBJ1-2; TRBD1 matches at 8 bases. The CDR3 sequence is 13 residues long. CDR1 and CDR2 from the germline V gene are SGHRS and YFSETQ. The ends lost 6 bases at V and 7 bases at J; junction bases unmatched: 8. This CDR3 is CASNSRTGPGYTF. The DNA of the CDR3 is TGCGCCAGCAACTCCAGGACAGGGCCTGGCTACACCTTC.

The V and J genes are TRBV6-5 and TRBJ2-5; 9 bases are a match to TRBD1. The CDR3 has 14 amino acids. Germline loops: CDR1 MNHEY, CDR2 SVGAGI. The trim removed 10 bases at V and 5 bases at J, leaving 11 bases unmatched. The CDR3 DNA reads as TGTGCCACCCTCCGGGACAGGGTACCGGAGACCCAGTACTTC. This encodes CATLRDRVPETQYF.

This sequence joins TRBV29-1 and TRBJ2-1; TRBD2 is a possible D gene (6 bases). Germline lookup yields CDR1 SQVTM and CDR2 ANQGSEA. CDR3 length: 16 residues. V was trimmed by 1 base and J by 4 bases, leaving 17 bases between them. CDR3 protein: CSVEARSASEYNEQFF. Written as DNA, the CDR3 is TGCAGCGTTGAAGCAAGGTCGGCTAGCGAGTACAATGAGCAGTTCTTC.

The CDR3 loop is CASSVVSQGMGEQYF. DNA of the CDR3: TGTGCCAGCAGCGTAGTCTCACAGGGAATGGGCGAGCAGTACTTC. This chain joins TRBV9 and TRBJ2-7; D possibly corresponds to TRBD1 (6 bases). The V and J ends lost 0 bases and 6 bases respectively, with 16 bases between them. Looked up from germline, CDR1 is SGDLS and CDR2 is YYNGEE. This CDR3 is 15 amino acids long.

The V and J genes are TRBV4-3 and TRBJ2-2, with D possibly matching TRBD2 (5 bases). Germline assignment: CDR1 LGHNA and CDR2 YSLEER. V dropped 5 bases and J dropped 6 bases, with 16 bases sitting between them. The CDR3 contains 15 residues. The CDR3 coding sequence is TGCGCCAGCAGCGTACAGACGGGGTCCGCCGGGGAGCTGTTTTTT. Translation: CASSVQTGSAGELFF.

The chain links TRBV6-5 to TRBJ2-7; D might be TRBD2 (5 bases). V lost 5 bases, J lost 1 base, and 12 bases lay in between. The CDR3 runs 14 residues. The germline V gene has CDR1 MNHEY and CDR2 SVGAGI. The CDR3 protein is CASSLLGVSYEQYF. The DNA for the CDR3 is TGTGCCAGCAGTCTACTCGGGGTTTCCTACGAGCAGTACTTC.

The chain is built from TRBV7-2 and TRBJ1-2; tentative D call: TRBD1 (6 bases). The CDR3 is 14 residues long. Germline lookup yields CDR1 SGHTA and CDR2 FQGNSA. V lost 7 bases, J lost 8 bases, and 20 bases lay in between. CDR3 region: CASTWDTTYGGYTF. The CDR3 DNA reads as TGTGCCAGCACCTGGGACACCACGTATGGGGGCTACACCTTC.

V gene TRBV5-6 combines with J gene TRBJ1-2; D is perhaps TRBD1 (5 bases). Trimming took 7 bases from V and 0 from J, leaving 10 bases between them. The CDR3 contains 13 residues. The germline gives CDR1 SGHDT, CDR2 YYEEEE. For the CDR3, the DNA is TGTGCCAGCCTCCAGGGAACTAACTATGGCTACACCTTC. Amino acid sequence: CASLQGTNYGYTF. Full variable domain (outside the CDR3, taken from reference TRBV5-6 and TRBJ1-2): DAGVTQSPTHLIKTRGQQVTLRCSPKSGHDTVSWYQQALGQGPQFIFQYYEEEERQRGNFPDRFSGHQFPNYSSELNVNALLLGDSALYLCASLQGTNYGYTFGSGTRLTVV.

V and J are TRBV2 and TRBJ2-1, with D hard to call. V lost 2 bases and J 7 bases, leaving 6 bases between the germline ends. Germline V gene data show CDR1 as SNHLY and CDR2 as FYNNEI. The CDR3 runs to 12 residues. CDR3 DNA: TGTGCCAGCAGTGAATGGTTTAATGAGCAGTTCTTC. This encodes CASSEWFNEQFF.

This chain uses TRBV19 with TRBJ1-4, with D unresolved. Germline values: CDR1 LNHDA, CDR2 SQIVND (reference sequence). The CDR3 covers 13 residues. The V end was cut by 9 bases, the J end by 4 bases, with 12 bases between. CDR3 sequence reads: CASESRINEKLFF. The CDR3 bases are TGTGCCAGCGAGTCCAGGATTAATGAAAAACTGTTTTTT.

This chain uses TRBV12-3 or TRBV12-4 with TRBJ2-7; D remains ambiguous. V was trimmed by 1 base and J by 3 bases, leaving 1 base between them. CDR3 size: 11 residues. The CDR3 sequence is CASSLDYEQYF. The CDR3 nucleotides read TGTGCCAGCAGTTTAGACTACGAGCAGTACTTC.

The rearrangement links TRBV19 to TRBJ2-5; D may correspond to TRBD1 or TRBD2 (5 bases each). CDR1 and CDR2 from the germline V gene are LNHDA and SQIVND (reference sequence). With 1 base removed from V and 5 bases from J, the gap between germline ends came to 5 bases. The CDR3 length is 12 residues. CDR3 coding DNA: TGTGCCAGTAGTATAGGGGGGGAGACCCAGTACTTC. Amino acid sequence: CASSIGGETQYF.